Listed here are 28 T cell receptor beta chains from one sample, sequenced in a study of siplizumab effects on memory and regulatory T cells. Sequenced by immunoSEQ multiplex PCR; TCRdb stores in-frame clones only, minus some. The top ten clones hold 6.5% to 8% of a sample with some 100,000 clones, approximately 93% of them seen once. Input material: CD8+ T cells sorted from blood. The receptors here all came from a human donor in good health.

The chain recombines TRBV2 with TRBJ1-2; possibly TRBD1 for D (6 bases). The CDR3 has 15 amino acids. Germline V CDR1 and CDR2: SNHLY, FYNNEI. Trimming cost V 7 bases and J 6 bases, with 21 bases left between them. CDR3 protein: CASTTIQGVRDGYTF. Written as DNA, the CDR3 is TGTGCCAGCACTACTATACAGGGAGTCAGAGATGGCTACACCTTC.

This rearrangement joins TRBV9 to TRBJ2-5; the match to TRBD1 covers 8 bases. Germline CDR1 reads SGDLS; CDR2 reads YYNGEE. Trimming at V came to 5 bases and at J to 5 bases, leaving 8 bases not matched to a gene. CDR3 length: 14 amino acids. In nucleotides, the CDR3 is TGTGCCAGCAGTCGGTTCAGGGGGCTTGAGACCCAGTACTTC. Translated: CASSRFRGLETQYF.

The chain carries TRBV4-1 and TRBJ2-7; 7 positions agree with TRBD1. Germline-derived CDR1 and CDR2 are MGHRA and YSYEKL. The CDR3 is 16 residues long. The trim removed 0 bases at V and 5 bases at J, leaving 10 bases unmatched. The CDR3: CASSQDHVTGFHEQYF. Here the CDR3 DNA reads TGCGCCAGCAGCCAAGATCATGTGACAGGGTTCCACGAGCAGTACTTC.

This chain uses TRBV11-2 with TRBJ2-7; 11 bases agree with TRBD1. J gave up 7 bases and V 6 bases, and 11 bases lay outside the gene matches. The CDR3 is made up of 15 amino acids. Germline V CDR1 and CDR2: SGHAT, FQNNGV. CDR3 loop: CASRGPGQGVGEQYF. For the CDR3, the DNA is TGTGCCAGCAGGGGACCGGGACAGGGGGTTGGGGAGCAGTACTTC.

Here the CDR3 DNA reads TGTGCCAGCAGCTTAGACAGGGGGCGAAGTGAGACCCAGTACTTC. Protein sequence: CASSLDRGRSETQYF. J is TRBJ2-5 and V is TRBV7-8, with 9 bases identical to TRBD1. CDR1 is SGHVS, CDR2 FQNEAQ, per germline. Trimming removed 1 base from V and 5 bases from J; junction bases left unmatched: 5. This CDR3 contains 15 residues.

The V and J genes are TRBV27 and TRBJ1-3; D ambiguous. The CDR3 covers 14 residues. Germline lookup yields CDR1 MNHEY and CDR2 SMNVEV (reference sequence). V shed 5 bases and J shed 4 bases, with 12 bases lying between them. The CDR3 reads CASSQQHTGNTIYF. The CDR3 DNA is TGTGCCAGCAGTCAACAACACACAGGAAACACCATATATTTT.

The chain carries TRBV15 and TRBJ2-7; the D gene is possibly TRBD2 (6 bases). The V gene lost 0 bases and the J gene lost 2 bases, with 17 bases spanning the gap. The CDR3 runs to 17 residues. Germline CDR1 is LNHNV and CDR2 is YYDKDF (reference sequence). This chain's CDR3 is CATSRERLEGGTYEQYF. CDR3 coding DNA: TGTGCCACCAGCAGAGAGAGGTTGGAGGGAGGTACCTACGAGCAGTACTTC. The full variable domain, rest sourced from reference TRBV15 and TRBJ2-7, is DAMVIQNPRYQVTQFGKPVTLSCSQTLNHNVMYWYQQKSSQAPKLLFHYYDKDFNNEADTPDNFQSRRPNTSFCFLDIRSPGLGDTAMYLCATSRERLEGGTYEQYFGPGTRLTVT.

The rearrangement uses TRBV6-1 and TRBJ2-7; no clear D gene. This CDR3 spans 12 amino acids. Germline CDR1 and CDR2: MNHNS and SASEGT. Trimming stripped 3 bases from V and 2 bases from J, with 5 bases between. This CDR3 reads CASSEVAYEQYF. In nucleotides, the CDR3 is TGTGCCAGCAGTGAGGTTGCCTACGAGCAGTACTTC.

V usage is TRBV6-5 and J usage is TRBJ2-1; TRBD2 matches at 10 bases. The ends lost 5 bases at V and 8 bases at J; junction bases unmatched: 9. Looked up from germline, CDR1 is MNHEY and CDR2 is SVGAGI. CDR3 length equals 15 residues. The CDR3 is CASSKERGGLYEQFF. In DNA, the CDR3 is TGTGCCAGCAGTAAAGAGCGGGGGGGCCTGTATGAGCAGTTCTTC.

This clone was counted a single time. The V and J genes are TRBV4-1 and TRBJ2-2; unclear D gene. In germline, CDR1 is MGHRA, CDR2 YSYEKL. V shed 0 bases and J shed 8 bases, with 13 bases lying between them. There are 15 residues in the CDR3. The DNA of the CDR3 is TGCGCCAGCAGCCAAGAGGCCCAAGCTCCGGGGGAGCTGTTTTTT. This sequence encodes CASSQEAQAPGELFF.

J is TRBJ2-1 and V is TRBV7-9, with D possibly TRBD1 on 8 matching bases. Germline V gives CDR1 SEHNR, CDR2 FQNEAQ (reference sequence). The V gene lost 3 bases and the J gene lost 5 bases, with 17 bases spanning the gap. The CDR3 covers 16 residues. The DNA of the CDR3 is TGTGCCAGCAGCTTTCGACAGGGGAGGGGAGACAATGAGCAGTTCTTC. It yields the protein CASSFRQGRGDNEQFF. Based on the CDR3 plus reference TRBV7-9 and TRBJ2-1, the full variable domain is DTGVSQNPRHKITKRGQNVTFRCDPISEHNRLYWYRQTLGQGPEFLTYFQNEAQLEKSRLLSDRFSAERPKGSFSTLEIQRTEQGDSAMYLCASSFRQGRGDNEQFFGPGTRLTVL.

This chain uses TRBV27 with TRBJ2-3; D gene uncertain. The germline V and J ends were trimmed by 6 bases and 1 base, with 8 bases remaining between them. The CDR3 totals 13 residues. Germline V gene lookup returns CDR1 MNHEY and CDR2 SMNVEV (reference sequence). The CDR3: CASRVGGTDTQYF. The CDR3 DNA is TGTGCCAGCAGGGTTGGTGGCACAGATACGCAGTATTTT.

CDR3: CASSLHSSPTDTQYF. CDR3 DNA sequence: TGTGCCAGCAGCTTACATAGTTCACCCACAGATACGCAGTATTTT. The chain couples TRBV7-9 to TRBJ2-3; D not resolved. V lost 2 bases and J lost 2, with 11 bases in between. This CDR3 region has 15 residues. In germline, CDR1 is SEHNR, CDR2 FQNEAQ (reference sequence).

This chain uses TRBV6-1 with TRBJ2-2, with 8 bases that match TRBD1. Germline CDR1 reads MNHNS; CDR2 reads SASEGT. The CDR3 extends over 16 amino acids. With V trimmed by 3 bases and J by 3 bases, 6 bases remained unmatched. CDR3 bases: TGTGCCAGCAGTGACGCAGGGGGCGCGGACACCGGGGAGCTGTTTTTT. This codes for CASSDAGGADTGELFF.

V and J are TRBV6-1 and TRBJ2-2; D is undetermined. The V gene lost 3 bases and the J gene lost 0 bases, with 11 bases spanning the gap. The CDR3 covers 16 residues. Germline assignment: CDR1 MNHNS and CDR2 SASEGT. The CDR3: CASSEDSNPNTGELFF. CDR3 DNA sequence: TGTGCCAGCAGTGAGGATTCCAATCCGAACACCGGGGAGCTGTTTTTT.

The rearrangement links TRBV11-3 to TRBJ2-1; no definite D call. This CDR3 contains 8 residues. The germline CDR1 and CDR2 sequences are SGHNT and YENEEA. The germline V and J ends were trimmed by 0 bases and 15 bases, with 0 bases remaining between them. Here the CDR3 reads CASSLEFF. The CDR3 DNA reads as TGTGCCAGCAGCTTAGAGTTCTTC.

V and J are TRBV27 and TRBJ2-1, with unresolved D. Germline assignment: CDR1 MNHEY and CDR2 SMNVEV (reference sequence). V was shortened by 6 bases and J by 0 bases, with 9 bases between the two germline ends. The CDR3 is made up of 14 amino acids. CDR3 residues: CASSDLSSYNEQFF. As DNA, the CDR3 is TGTGCCAGCAGCGACTTGAGCTCCTACAATGAGCAGTTCTTC.

The chain joins TRBV29-1 to TRBJ2-7; D is ambiguous. The germline CDR1 and CDR2 sequences are SQVTM and ANQGSEA. V was trimmed by 4 bases and J by 4 bases, leaving 8 bases between them. The CDR3 loop spans 11 amino acids. This CDR3 is CSVGVRYEQYF. CDR3 nucleotides: TGCAGCGTTGGGGTGAGATACGAGCAGTACTTC.

This chain joins TRBV4-1 and TRBJ1-1; the match to TRBD1 covers 8 bases. The trim removed 5 bases at V and 4 bases at J, leaving 9 bases unmatched. The CDR3 spans 15 residues. The germline V gene has CDR1 MGHRA and CDR2 YSYEKL. DNA of the CDR3: TGCGCCAGCAGCTCCCGGACAGGGAAGGGCACTGAAGCTTTCTTT. It encodes CASSSRTGKGTEAFF.

The V call is TRBV4-1, the J call TRBJ1-1; a possible D gene is TRBD1 (5 bases). V dropped 4 bases and J dropped 1 base, with 10 bases sitting between them. Germline CDR1 MGHRA, CDR2 YSYEKL. The CDR3 is made up of 14 amino acids. Written as DNA, the CDR3 is TGCGCCAGCAGCCCGGGACCGAAGAACACTGAAGCTTTCTTT. Amino acid sequence: CASSPGPKNTEAFF.

This clone came up a few times. The chain links TRBV27 to TRBJ1-2, with D hard to call. From germline, CDR1 is MNHEY and CDR2 SMNVEV (reference sequence). Trimming shortened V by 2 bases and J by 0 bases, and 4 bases separated the two germline ends. The CDR3 is 13 amino acids. The chain's CDR3 is CASSLGTNYGYTF. The CDR3 nucleotides read TGTGCCAGCAGTTTAGGTACTAACTATGGCTACACCTTC.

This chain links TRBV7-6 with TRBJ2-1; 13 bases fit TRBD2. This CDR3 is 19 amino acids long. Germline trimming cut 3 bases from V and 0 bases from J; bases unmatched to any gene: 8. Germline values: CDR1 SGHVS, CDR2 FNYEAQ. Here the CDR3 reads CASSLPTSGGPSSYNEQFF. Written as DNA, the CDR3 is TGTGCCAGCAGCTTGCCGACTAGCGGGGGGCCAAGCTCCTACAATGAGCAGTTCTTC.

The chain has TRBV27 and TRBJ2-3; TRBD2 agrees at 11 bases. Germline V lookup: CDR1 MNHEY, CDR2 SMNVEV (reference sequence). The CDR3 extends over 15 amino acids. V was pared by 2 bases and J by 4 bases, with 2 bases of the junction left unmatched. The CDR3 loop is CASSLVAGGPDTQYF. CDR3 in DNA: TGTGCCAGCAGTTTAGTAGCGGGGGGGCCAGATACGCAGTATTTT.

The genes are TRBV9 and TRBJ2-5, with D possibly being TRBD1 or TRBD2 (5 bases each). V lost 3 bases and J 8 bases, leaving 11 bases between the germline ends. Germline values: CDR1 SGDLS, CDR2 YYNGEE. CDR3 length equals 12 residues. In DNA form, the CDR3 reads TGTGCCAGCAGCGCCCACGGGGACACCCAGTACTTC. Translating gives CASSAHGDTQYF.

This rearrangement joins TRBV6-1 to TRBJ1-1; D is perhaps TRBD1 (6 bases). V gave up 0 bases and J gave up 5 bases, with 13 bases separating them. The CDR3 runs to 15 residues. Germline-derived CDR1 and CDR2 are MNHNS and SASEGT. The CDR3 nucleotides read TGTGCCAGCAGTGAAGCACGTCAGGGGCGGACTGAAGCTTTCTTT. This codes for CASSEARQGRTEAFF.

The chain joins TRBV13 to TRBJ2-7, with D possibly being TRBD1 or TRBD2 (5 bases each). The CDR3 runs to 14 residues. Trimming took off 0 bases at V and 4 bases at J, with 10 bases between the two ends. CDR1 is PRHDT, CDR2 FYEKMQ, per germline (reference sequence). CDR3 nucleotide sequence: TGTGCCAGCAGCTTAGGGTGGGGGAAGTACGAGCAGTACTTC. Translating it yields CASSLGWGKYEQYF.

The CDR3 region has the DNA TGCGCCAGCATGGGGGAGACCCAGTACTTC. Amino acids: CASMGETQYF. The chain is built from TRBV5-1 and TRBJ2-5; D gene unclear. CDR3 length: 10 amino acids. Trimming removed 6 bases from V and 5 bases from J, with 5 bases in between. Germline CDR1 reads SGHRS; CDR2 reads YFSETQ.

The chain joins TRBV7-6 to TRBJ2-2; TRBD2 aligns across 14 bases. In germline, CDR1 is SGHVS, CDR2 FNYEAQ. This CDR3 has 18 amino acids. With 2 bases clipped from V and 4 bases from J, the junction kept 6 bases outside the gene matches. Written as DNA, the CDR3 is TGTGCCAGCAGCTTACCTGGGACTAGCGGGGGTCTCACCGGGGAGCTGTTTTTT. As protein: CASSLPGTSGGLTGELFF.